Reported below is one T cell receptor beta chain. The data stem from a study of blood T cell repertoires in COVID-19. The overall study: Sites in the United States, Italy and Spain provided acute and convalescent COVID-19 samples. T cells, B-cell-depleted T cells, or PBMCs provided the cDNA or gDNA that served as material.

In the study's own analysis: Nucleated cell number was recorded as an estimate derived from reference gene primer amplification. Generated by immunoSEQ multiplex PCR, the TCRdb table keeps only in-frame clones and is missing some. The DNA was the basis for D and trimming; V, J and clone size are from that table. Found here are roughly 60,000 clones, approximately 80% of them singletons; the top ten hold about 10%. Followed over time, Seattle patients had been enrolled while infection was active. Sequenced: peripheral blood. The TCR sequence derives from a man aged 30-40 years with COVID-19, enrolled during active disease.

This chain's CDR3 is CASRYVVATQFGTEAFF. CDR3 DNA: TGTGCCAGCAGATACGTAGTAGCTACACAATTCGGCACTGAAGCTTTCTTT. V usage is TRBV21-1 and J usage is TRBJ1-1. TRBV21-1 has pseudogene status. This CDR3 region has 17 residues.